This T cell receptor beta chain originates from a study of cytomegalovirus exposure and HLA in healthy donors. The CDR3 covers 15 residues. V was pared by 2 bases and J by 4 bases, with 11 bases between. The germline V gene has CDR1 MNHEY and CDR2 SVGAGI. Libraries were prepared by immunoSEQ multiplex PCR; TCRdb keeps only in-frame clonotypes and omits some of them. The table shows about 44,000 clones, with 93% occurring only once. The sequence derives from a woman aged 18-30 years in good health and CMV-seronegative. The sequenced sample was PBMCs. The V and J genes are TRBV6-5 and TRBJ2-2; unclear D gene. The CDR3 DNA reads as TGTGCCAGCAGTTACACGCAGGTTCGCACCGGGGAGCTGTTTTTT. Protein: CASSYTQVRTGELFF.